The 17 T cell receptor beta chains below were found in one sample sequenced in a study of immune evolution from preneoplasia to lung adenocarcinoma. The protocol was immunoSEQ multiplex PCR, while the TCRdb copy is restricted to in-frame clones and leaves out a portion. The sample shows 2,000 to 2,500 clones, around 75% of them seen only once. Sequencing input: FFPE minimally invasive lung adenocarcinoma tissue. The receptors stem from a person aged 55-80 years with lung adenocarcinoma.

This clone was recorded a few times. The chain combines TRBV7-2 with TRBJ1-1; 10 bases fit TRBD1. The ends lost 5 bases at V and 5 bases at J; junction bases unmatched: 2. The CDR3 runs to 13 residues. Germline V gene sequence: CDR1 SGHTA, CDR2 FQGNSA. The CDR3 DNA reads as TGTGCCAGCAGCGGACAGGGGGTAACTGAAGCTTTCTTT. Amino acid sequence: CASSGQGVTEAFF.

The rearrangement uses TRBV5-1 and TRBJ2-5, with D hard to call. V lost 3 bases and J lost 5, with 11 bases in between. The V gene's germline CDR1 is SGHRS and CDR2 YFSETQ. The CDR3 covers 13 residues. The CDR3 DNA is TGCGCCAGCAGCTCCCTCAACGGGGAGACCCAGTACTTC. As protein: CASSSLNGETQYF.

The chain joins TRBV12-2 to TRBJ2-2; the table's D call, TRBD1, has no DNA check behind it. TRBV12-2 is an annotated pseudogene. The CDR3 covers 18 residues. The CDR3 reads CASRFVREIGRVSGELFF. The CDR3 nucleotides are TGTGCAAGTCGCTTCGTTAGGGAAATAGGCAGGGTATCGGGGGAGCTGTTTTTT.

The genes are TRBV20-1 and TRBJ2-5; D not resolved. Germline V lookup: CDR1 DFQATT, CDR2 SNEGSKA (reference sequence). V was shortened by 2 bases and J by 5 bases, with 6 bases between the two germline ends. The CDR3 totals 11 residues. The DNA of the CDR3 is TGCAGTGCTAGACCCTCGGAGACCCAGTACTTC. As protein: CSARPSETQYF.

The chain recombines TRBV6-1 with TRBJ1-2; no clear D gene. Trimming shortened V by 8 bases and J by 4 bases, and 14 bases separated the two germline ends. Per the germline V gene, CDR1 is MNHNS and CDR2 is SASEGT. The CDR3 is 13 amino acids. The CDR3 sequence is CASDLSSFYGYTF. The CDR3 region has the DNA TGTGCCAGCGACCTAAGCTCCTTCTATGGCTACACCTTC.

V and J are TRBV7-2 and TRBJ2-6; D assignment may be TRBD1 or TRBD2 (5 bases each). Trimming took off 1 base at V and 2 bases at J, with 12 bases between the two ends. The CDR3 totals 17 residues. The V gene's germline CDR1 is SGHTA and CDR2 FQGNSA. This CDR3 is CASSLVAGSAGANVLTF. The CDR3 nucleotides read TGTGCCAGCAGCTTAGTGGCAGGGAGCGCTGGGGCCAACGTCCTGACTTTC.

This clone turned up a few times. The gene calls are TRBV10-3 and TRBJ1-1; D not certain. Looked up from germline, CDR1 is ENHRY and CDR2 is SYGVKD. CDR3 size: 13 residues. The V end lost 5 bases, the J end lost 1 base, and 8 bases lay between the germline ends. The CDR3 is CAISRQENTEAFF. CDR3 DNA sequence: TGTGCCATCAGTAGGCAGGAGAACACTGAAGCTTTCTTT.

The table lists this clone with a few counts. The V call is TRBV11-3, the J call TRBJ2-1; 9 positions agree with TRBD2. V lost 5 bases and J lost 3; bases outside the gene matches: 5. The CDR3 covers 15 residues. CDR1 and CDR2 from the germline V gene are SGHNT and YENEEA. The CDR3 bases are TGTGCCAGCAGCCCTAGCGGGGAGGACTACAATGAGCAGTTCTTC. Translating gives CASSPSGEDYNEQFF.

The chain is built from TRBV18 and TRBJ1-5; the D gene is possibly TRBD1 (6 bases). This CDR3 region has 18 residues. V was pared by 3 bases and J by 4 bases, with 22 bases between. Germline V gene data show CDR1 as KGHSH and CDR2 as LQKENI. The CDR3 sequence: CASSPPPAAGAYNQPQHF. The CDR3 coding sequence is TGTGCCAGCTCACCTCCCCCCGCCGCAGGGGCTTATAATCAGCCCCAGCATTTT.

This clone was detected only a few times. The chain has TRBV4-1 and TRBJ2-7; 8 bases are shared with TRBD2. Looked up from germline, CDR1 is MGHRA and CDR2 is YSYEKL. The CDR3 runs to 13 residues. V trimming: 5 bases; J trimming: 3 bases; junction bases outside the gene matches: 3. For the CDR3, the DNA is TGCGCCAGCAGCTCGGGACTAGGCTACGAGCAGTACTTC. Residues: CASSSGLGYEQYF.

The chain is built from TRBV6-1 and TRBJ1-2, with D unclear. This CDR3 is 14 amino acids long. CDR1 MNHNS and CDR2 SASEGT come from the germline V gene. V was pared by 2 bases and J by 4 bases, with 11 bases between. The CDR3 nucleotides are TGTGCCAGCAGTGAATCCGGCGGACTCTATGGCTACACCTTC. Translation gives CASSESGGLYGYTF.

The genes are TRBV4-1 and TRBJ2-7; 8 nucleotides align to TRBD2. The ends lost 6 bases at V and 2 bases at J; junction bases unmatched: 9. Germline V CDR1 and CDR2: MGHRA, YSYEKL. This CDR3 has 15 amino acids. The CDR3 loop reads CASSRSAGEPYEQYF. The CDR3 nucleotides are TGCGCCAGCAGTCGATCAGCGGGGGAGCCCTACGAGCAGTACTTC.

The V gene is TRBV9, the J gene TRBJ1-6; the D gene is possibly TRBD1 (6 bases). V was clipped by 3 bases and J by 6 bases, with 13 bases between them. Germline V CDR1 and CDR2: SGDLS, YYNGEE. This CDR3 region has 15 residues. The CDR3 nucleotides read TGTGCCAGCAGCGGAGGGCAGGGGACTAATTCACCCCTCCACTTT. Amino acid sequence: CASSGGQGTNSPLHF.

The rearrangement links TRBV28 to TRBJ1-2; D uncertain. CDR1 is MDHEN, CDR2 SYDVKM, per germline. This CDR3 has 14 amino acids. Trimming removed 6 bases at V and 2 bases at J, with 13 bases between. CDR3 in amino acids: CASSWVTENYGYTF. The CDR3 DNA is TGTGCCAGCAGCTGGGTGACGGAGAACTATGGCTACACCTTC.

This clone came up a few times. V gene TRBV27 combines with J gene TRBJ1-1, with 9 bases identical to TRBD1. The germline CDR1 and CDR2 sequences are MNHEY and SMNVEV (reference sequence). V dropped 4 bases and J dropped 4; count of bases not matched to a gene: 7. The CDR3 has 15 amino acids. The CDR3 nucleotides read TGTGCCAGCAGTTCTCCGGACAGGGGCCCCACTGAAGCTTTCTTT. Amino acid sequence: CASSSPDRGPTEAFF.

This clone was recorded once. The chain employs TRBV5-1 and TRBJ2-3, with D perhaps matching TRBD2 (5 bases). V was cut by 4 bases and J by 2 bases, with 11 bases left in between. CDR1 is SGHRS and CDR2 is YFSETQ in the germline V gene. There are 14 residues in the CDR3. The CDR3 sequence: CASSPQDSTDTQYF. The CDR3 DNA follows: TGCGCCAGCAGCCCCCAGGACTCCACAGATACGCAGTATTTT.

The V and J genes are TRBV9 and TRBJ1-4; possibly TRBD1 for D (5 bases). The CDR3 length is 15 residues. The germline V and J ends were trimmed by 0 bases and 8 bases, with 14 bases remaining between them. Per germline, CDR1 SGDLS and CDR2 YYNGEE. The CDR3 is CASSVGGESDEKLFF. The CDR3 DNA is TGTGCCAGCAGCGTAGGGGGGGAGAGCGACGAAAAACTGTTTTTT.